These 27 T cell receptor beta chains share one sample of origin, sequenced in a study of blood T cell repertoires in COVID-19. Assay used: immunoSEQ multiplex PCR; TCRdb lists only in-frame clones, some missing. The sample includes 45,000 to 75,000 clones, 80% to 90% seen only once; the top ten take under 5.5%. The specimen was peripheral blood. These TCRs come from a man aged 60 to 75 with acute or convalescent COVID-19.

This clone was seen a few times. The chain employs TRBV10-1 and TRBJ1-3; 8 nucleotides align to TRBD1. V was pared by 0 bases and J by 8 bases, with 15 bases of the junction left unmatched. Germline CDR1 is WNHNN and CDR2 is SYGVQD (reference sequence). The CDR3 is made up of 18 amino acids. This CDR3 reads CASSESQCRGHRVYTIYF. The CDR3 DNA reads TGCGCCAGCAGTGAGTCCCAGTGCAGGGGGCATCGGGTATACACCATATATTTT.

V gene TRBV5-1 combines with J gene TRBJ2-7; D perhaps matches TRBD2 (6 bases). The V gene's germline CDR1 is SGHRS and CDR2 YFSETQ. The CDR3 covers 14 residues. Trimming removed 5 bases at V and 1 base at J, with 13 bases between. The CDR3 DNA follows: TGCGCCAGCAGACTAGCTGCGGAATCCTACGAGCAGTACTTC. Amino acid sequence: CASRLAAESYEQYF.

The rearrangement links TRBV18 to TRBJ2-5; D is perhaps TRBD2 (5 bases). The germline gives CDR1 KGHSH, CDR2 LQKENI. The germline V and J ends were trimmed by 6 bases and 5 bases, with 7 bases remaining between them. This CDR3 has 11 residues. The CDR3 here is CASSSGETQYF. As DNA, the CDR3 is TGTGCCAGCTCCTCGGGGGAGACCCAGTACTTC.

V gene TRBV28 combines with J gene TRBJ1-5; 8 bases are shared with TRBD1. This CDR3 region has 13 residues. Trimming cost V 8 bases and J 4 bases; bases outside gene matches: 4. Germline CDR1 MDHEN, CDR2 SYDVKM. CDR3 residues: CASVQGGNQPQHF. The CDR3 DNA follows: TGTGCCAGCGTACAGGGGGGAAATCAGCCCCAGCATTTT.

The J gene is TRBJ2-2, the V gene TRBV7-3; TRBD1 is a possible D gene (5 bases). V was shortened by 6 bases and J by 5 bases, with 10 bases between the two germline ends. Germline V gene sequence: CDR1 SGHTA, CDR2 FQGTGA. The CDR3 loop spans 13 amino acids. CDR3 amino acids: CASSVRGTGELFF. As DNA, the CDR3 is TGTGCCAGCAGTGTAAGGGGAACCGGGGAGCTGTTTTTT.

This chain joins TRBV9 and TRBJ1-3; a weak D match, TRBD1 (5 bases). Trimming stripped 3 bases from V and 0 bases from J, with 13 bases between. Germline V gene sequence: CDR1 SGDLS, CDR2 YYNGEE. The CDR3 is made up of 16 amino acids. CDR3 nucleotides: TGTGCCAGCAGCGCGGGGGGAACGATCTCTGGAAACACCATATATTTT. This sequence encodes CASSAGGTISGNTIYF.

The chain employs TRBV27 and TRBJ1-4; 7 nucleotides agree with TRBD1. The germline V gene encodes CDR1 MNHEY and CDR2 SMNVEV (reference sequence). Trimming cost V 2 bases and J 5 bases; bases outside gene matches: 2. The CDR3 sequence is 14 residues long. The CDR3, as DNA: TGTGCCAGCAGTTTACGACAGGGCAATGAAAAACTGTTTTTT. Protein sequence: CASSLRQGNEKLFF. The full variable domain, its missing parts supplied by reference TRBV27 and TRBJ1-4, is EAQVTQNPRYLITVTGKKLTVTCSQNMNHEYMSWYRQDPGLGLRQIYYSMNVEVTDKGDVPEGYKVSRKEKRNFPLILESPSPNQTSLYFCASSLRQGNEKLFFGSGTQLSVL.

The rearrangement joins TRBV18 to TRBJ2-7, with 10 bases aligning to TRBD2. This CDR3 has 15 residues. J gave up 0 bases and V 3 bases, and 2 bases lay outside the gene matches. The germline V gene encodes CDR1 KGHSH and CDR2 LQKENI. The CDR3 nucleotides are TGTGCCAGCTCACCGGGACTAGCGAACTCCTACGAGCAGTACTTC. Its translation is CASSPGLANSYEQYF.

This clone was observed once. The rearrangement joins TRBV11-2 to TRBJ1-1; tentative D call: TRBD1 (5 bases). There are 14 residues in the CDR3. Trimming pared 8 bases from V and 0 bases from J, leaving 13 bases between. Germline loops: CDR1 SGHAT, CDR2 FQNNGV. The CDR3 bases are TGTGCCAGCCGACGGGACTTTATGAACACTGAAGCTTTCTTT. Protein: CASRRDFMNTEAFF.

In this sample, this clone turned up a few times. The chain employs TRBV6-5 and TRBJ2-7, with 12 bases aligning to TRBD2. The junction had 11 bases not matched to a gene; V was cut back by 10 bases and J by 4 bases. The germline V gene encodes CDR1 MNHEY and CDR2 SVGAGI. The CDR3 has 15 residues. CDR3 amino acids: CATLDRTSGTYEQYF. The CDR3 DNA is TGTGCCACCCTCGATCGGACTAGCGGGACTTACGAGCAGTACTTC.

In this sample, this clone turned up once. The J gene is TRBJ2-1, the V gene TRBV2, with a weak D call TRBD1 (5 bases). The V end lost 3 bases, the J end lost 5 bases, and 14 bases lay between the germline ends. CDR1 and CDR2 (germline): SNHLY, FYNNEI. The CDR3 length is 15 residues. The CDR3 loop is CASSEQGPVNNEQFF. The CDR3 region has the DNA TGTGCCAGCAGTGAGCAGGGCCCCGTCAACAATGAGCAGTTCTTC.

The CDR3 DNA reads as TGTGCCAGCAGTTACTCGCGACAAGGCTATGGCTACACCTTC. Its protein product is CASSYSRQGYGYTF. The V and J genes are TRBV6-5 and TRBJ1-2; D not resolved. CDR3 size: 14 residues. Germline CDR1 and CDR2: MNHEY and SVGAGI. Trimming removed 0 bases from V and 4 bases from J, with 9 bases in between.

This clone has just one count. The CDR3 bases are TGTGCCAGCAGCTTAGATGCGGAGCGGTACACAGATACGCAGTATTTT. Protein sequence: CASSLDAERYTDTQYF. The rearrangement links TRBV11-2 to TRBJ2-3, with D possibly TRBD2 on 5 matching bases. Trimming left V 0 bases short and J 2 bases short, with 12 bases between. The CDR3 has 16 amino acids. Germline-derived CDR1 and CDR2 are SGHAT and FQNNGV.

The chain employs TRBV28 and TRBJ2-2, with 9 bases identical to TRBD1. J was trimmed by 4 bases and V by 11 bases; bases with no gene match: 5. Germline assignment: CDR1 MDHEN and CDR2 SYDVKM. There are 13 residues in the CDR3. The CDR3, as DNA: TGTGCCTGGCGGGACAGGGTCACCGGGGAGCTGTTTTTT. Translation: CAWRDRVTGELFF.

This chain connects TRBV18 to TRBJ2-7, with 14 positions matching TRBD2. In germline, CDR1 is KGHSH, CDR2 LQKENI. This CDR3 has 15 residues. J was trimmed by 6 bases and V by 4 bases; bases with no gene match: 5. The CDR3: CASSRGLAGGVEQYF. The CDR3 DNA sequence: TGTGCCAGCTCACGTGGACTAGCGGGAGGTGTCGAGCAGTACTTC.

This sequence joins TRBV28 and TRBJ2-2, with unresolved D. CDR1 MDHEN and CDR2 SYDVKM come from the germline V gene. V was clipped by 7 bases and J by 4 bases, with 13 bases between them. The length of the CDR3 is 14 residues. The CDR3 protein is CASILQRGTGELFF. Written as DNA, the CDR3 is TGTGCCAGCATACTACAAAGAGGCACCGGGGAGCTGTTTTTT.

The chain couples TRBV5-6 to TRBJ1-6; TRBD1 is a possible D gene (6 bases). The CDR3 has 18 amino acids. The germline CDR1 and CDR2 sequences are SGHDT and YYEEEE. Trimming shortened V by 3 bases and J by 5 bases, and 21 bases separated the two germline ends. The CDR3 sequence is CASSSSGEGGLNNSPLHF. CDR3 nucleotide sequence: TGTGCCAGCAGCTCCTCCGGGGAAGGGGGTCTCAATAATTCACCCCTCCACTTT.

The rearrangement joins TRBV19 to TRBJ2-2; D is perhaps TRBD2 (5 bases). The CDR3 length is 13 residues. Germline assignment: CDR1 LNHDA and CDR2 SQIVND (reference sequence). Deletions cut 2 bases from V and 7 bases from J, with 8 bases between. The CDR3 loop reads CASSIREIGELFF. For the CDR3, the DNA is TGTGCCAGTAGTATAAGGGAGATCGGGGAGCTGTTTTTT.

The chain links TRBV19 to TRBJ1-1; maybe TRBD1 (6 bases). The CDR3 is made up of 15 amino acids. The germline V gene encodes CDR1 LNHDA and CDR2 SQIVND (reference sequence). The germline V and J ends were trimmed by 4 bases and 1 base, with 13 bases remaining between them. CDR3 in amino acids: CASSTQDRPNTEAFF. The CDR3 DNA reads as TGTGCCAGTAGTACCCAGGACAGACCGAACACTGAAGCTTTCTTT.

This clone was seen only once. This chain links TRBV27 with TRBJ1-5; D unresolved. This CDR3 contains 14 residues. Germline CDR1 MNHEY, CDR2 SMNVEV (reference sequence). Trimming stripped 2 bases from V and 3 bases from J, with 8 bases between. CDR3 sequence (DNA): TGTGCCAGCAGTTTAGGAGGGAACAATCAGCCCCAGCATTTT. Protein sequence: CASSLGGNNQPQHF.

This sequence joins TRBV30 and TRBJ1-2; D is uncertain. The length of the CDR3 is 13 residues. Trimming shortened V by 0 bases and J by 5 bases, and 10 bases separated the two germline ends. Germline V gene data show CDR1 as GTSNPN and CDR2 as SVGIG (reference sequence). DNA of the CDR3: TGTGCCTGGAGTGTAAACCAGAGGTATGGCTACACCTTC. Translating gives CAWSVNQRYGYTF.

This CDR3 is CASSQVLAGDEQYF. CDR3 DNA: TGTGCCAGCAGCCAAGTCCTAGCGGGAGACGAGCAGTACTTC. This chain joins TRBV3-1 (or the pseudogene TRBV3-2) and TRBJ2-7; 10 bases agree with TRBD2. The CDR3 is 14 residues long. Germline V gene lookup returns CDR1 LGHDT and CDR2 YNNKEL (reference sequence). V lost 1 base and J lost 5; bases outside the gene matches: 2.

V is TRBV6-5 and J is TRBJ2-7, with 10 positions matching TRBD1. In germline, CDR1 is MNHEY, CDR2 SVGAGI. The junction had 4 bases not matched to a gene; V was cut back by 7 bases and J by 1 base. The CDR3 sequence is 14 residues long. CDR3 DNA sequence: TGTGCCAGCAACCGGGACAGGGGATCCTACGAGCAGTACTTC. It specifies CASNRDRGSYEQYF.

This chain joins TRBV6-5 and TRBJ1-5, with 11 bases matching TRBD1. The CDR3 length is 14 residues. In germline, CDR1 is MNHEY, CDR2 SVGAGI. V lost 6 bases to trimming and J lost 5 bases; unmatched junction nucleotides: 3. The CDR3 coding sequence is TGTGCCAGCAGCGGGACAGGGGGACATCAGCCCCAGCATTTT. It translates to CASSGTGGHQPQHF.

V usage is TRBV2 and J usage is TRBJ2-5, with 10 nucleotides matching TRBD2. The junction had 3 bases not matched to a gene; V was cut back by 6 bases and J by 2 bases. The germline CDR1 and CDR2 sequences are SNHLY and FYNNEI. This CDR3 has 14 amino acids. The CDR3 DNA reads TGTGCCAGCAGCAGCGGGAGGGGTCAAGAGACCCAGTACTTC. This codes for CASSSGRGQETQYF. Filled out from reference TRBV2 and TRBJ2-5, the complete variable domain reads EPEVTQTPSHQVTQMGQEVILRCVPISNHLYFYWYRQILGQKVEFLVSFYNNEISEKSEIFDDQFSVERPDGSNFTLKIRSTKLEDSAMYFCASSSGRGQETQYFGPGTRLLVL.

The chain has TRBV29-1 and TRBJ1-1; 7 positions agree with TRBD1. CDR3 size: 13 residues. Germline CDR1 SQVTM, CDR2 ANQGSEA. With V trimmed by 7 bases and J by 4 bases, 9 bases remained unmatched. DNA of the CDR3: TGCAGCGCCACTCAGGGGGTAGGCACTGAAGCTTTCTTT. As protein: CSATQGVGTEAFF.

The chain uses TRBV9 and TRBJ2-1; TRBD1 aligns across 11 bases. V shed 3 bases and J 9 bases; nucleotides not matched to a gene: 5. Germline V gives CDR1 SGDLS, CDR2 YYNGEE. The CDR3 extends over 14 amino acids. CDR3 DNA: TGTGCCAGCAGCGCCGGACAGGGGGCTAGTGAGCAGTTCTTC. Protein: CASSAGQGASEQFF. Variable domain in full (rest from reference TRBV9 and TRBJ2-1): DSGVTQTPKHLITATGQRVTLRCSPRSGDLSVYWYQQSLDQGLQFLIQYYNGEERAKGNILERFSAQQFPDLHSELNLSSLELGDSALYFCASSAGQGASEQFFGPGTRLTVL.